Included here is one T cell receptor (beta chain) sequence, with context. Random hexamers primed reverse transcription of about 0.5 to 1 ug RNA. TCRdb re-called the immunoSEQ multiplex PCR reads through MiXCR, storing one row per CDR3 protein. The table records 150,000 or so distinct CDR3 sequences, just over 90% of them present only once. Per the germline V gene, CDR1 is MNHEY and CDR2 is SVGAGI. The junction had 1 base not matched to a gene; V was cut back by 8 bases and J by 5 bases. The CDR3 is 12 amino acids. This entry belongs to a study of CD8 T cells in Susac syndrome. The receptor was isolated from a human donor in good health. This rearrangement joins TRBV6-5 to TRBJ2-5; the match to TRBD1 covers 11 bases. The sample comprised CD4+ T cells from PBMCs. The CDR3 loop is CASGTGGETQYF. DNA for the CDR3: TGTGCCAGCGGGACAGGGGGTGAGACCCAGTACTTC.